This section outlines one T cell receptor beta chain sequence together with its context. Its antigen remains undetermined. No much larger clone exists at a distance of one base, and base qualities are not known. Using the deep immunoSEQ assay, multiplex PCR amplified TCR CDR3 regions from genomic DNA. Extracted genomic DNA from each cell subset was distributed evenly across all wells of several immunoSEQ 96-well plates, and each plate was treated as a replicate. For sorted subsets, approximately 190 ng genomic DNA, equal to 30,000 to 35,000 T cell genomes, was loaded into each replicate PCR. Purified libraries were quantified with a Qubit 3.0 fluorometer, sized on a Bioanalyzer 2100, and re-quantified with the KAPA Library Quantification kit. Every immunoSEQ 96-well plate was sequenced on a separate single-read 150-cycle Illumina NextSeq 550 flow cell. The paper's data handling went like this. Because only junctional sequences without quality scores were contained in the immunoSEQ output, filtering matching that applied to full-length reads could not be performed. To assign V/J genes and CDR3, sequences were annotated against IMGT germline references using PyIR, a Python wrapper for IgBLAST v1.9. Reads were filtered out if the reads had weak V/J assignments (E-value above 1e-6), no CDR3, stop codons, out-of-frame junctions, or ambiguous translated residues. V3J clonotypes were defined by identical inferred V gene, J gene, and CDR3 amino acid sequence. The percentage overlap between two repertoires was calculated by dividing the number of shared unique clonotypes by the size of the smaller repertoire. RTK rarefaction, the Chao1 estimator, and Recon v2.1 estimates of unobserved clonotypes were used to assess repertoire richness. OLGA was used to compute generation probabilities for all TCRbeta clonotypes that the gDNA method yielded from a few donors. TCRdb took over this immuneACCESS table, retaining in-frame rearrangements with V and J assigned. Such tables are incomplete; in checked studies, under half of the missing clones stem from an unresolved V gene, and the remainder is unexplained. V and J calls and clone size follow that table, whereas D and trimming were derived from the DNA. This sample comprises some 580,000 clones, 98% of them detected only once. Jointly, the top ten make up 0.3% to 0.35% of the sample.

This specimen belongs to a study of shared clonotypes between healthy human individuals (dated by TCRdb to the early 2020s). About the investigation overall: A few men and two women, aged 18 to 49 years, made up the cohort. For each donor, three plates each were used for CD4 naive and CD4 memory, two plates were used for CD8 naive, and one plate was used for CD8 memory. To estimate repertoire size and how much clonotype sharing occurs between individuals, the study deeply sequenced the blood TCR repertoires of five healthy adults. Libraries were prepared and TCR repertoires were sequenced by different laboratories using diverse techniques, in order to increase sequencing depth and limit assay-specific biases. Each donor's leukapheresis produced roughly between roughly 0.9 and 8.9 billion PBMCs. The investigation overall reported the following: Based on pairwise subsampling, the degree of clonotype sharing among donors was expected to be affected by sequencing depth. Approximately 4.8% of naive CD4, roughly 3.5% of naive CD8, approximately 2.2% of memory CD4, and approximately 0.39% of memory CD8 clonotypes were shared across several donors. Compared with non-shared clonotypes, clonotypes shared by all four sorted-subset donors had higher generation probabilities. Incomplete sequencing was indicated by rarefaction of sorted-subset datasets, despite the large sequencing depth. Larger estimated clonotype richness was generally found for naive subsets than for memory subsets. Because the study included only a small number of donors, the genetic and exposure-history diversity represented was limited. Sampling was restricted to blood, and TCR repertoires in tissue are likely to differ from TCR repertoires in blood.

CDR1 and CDR2 (SEHNR, FQNEAQ) derive from the germline V gene (reference sequence). V loses 5 bases of germline sequence and J loses 4 bases, and the interval between the two ends is 17 bases. The CDR3 contains 15 residues, cysteine and phenylalanine counted. Of all the DNA, just the CDR3 is kept, 45 bases in frame from base 1. CD8 naive samples were CD45RO-negative cells positively selected for CCR7, giving a CD45RA+CCR7+ population that excluded TemRA cells. Healthy HIV-negative adults with no recently reported acute infections or vaccinations were included as donors. Only Caucasian adults living in Nashville, Tennessee, USA were represented among the donors. Blood was obtained by leukapheresis, after which PBMCs were separated by Ficoll-Histopaque density gradient centrifugation and cryopreserved in liquid nitrogen vapor phase. Purity and quantity of every magnetically sorted T cell population were checked by analytical flow cytometry. Genomic DNA was isolated from each sorted fraction and quantified by UV absorbance on a Nanodrop 2000c.

Rearrangement joined TRBV7-9 to TRBJ1-2, with a weak D call of TRBD1 (6 bases match). This TCR was sampled from a man aged 30 to 39 in good health. Sequencing used naive CD8+ T cells sorted from blood. According to the study, the label for this sample's cell subset or site signals: CD45RA+CCR7+. The DNA reads as follows: TGTGCCAGCAGCCCCCCTGTGACAGGCCTCTATGGCTACACCTTC. The translation is CASSPPVTGLYGYTF.